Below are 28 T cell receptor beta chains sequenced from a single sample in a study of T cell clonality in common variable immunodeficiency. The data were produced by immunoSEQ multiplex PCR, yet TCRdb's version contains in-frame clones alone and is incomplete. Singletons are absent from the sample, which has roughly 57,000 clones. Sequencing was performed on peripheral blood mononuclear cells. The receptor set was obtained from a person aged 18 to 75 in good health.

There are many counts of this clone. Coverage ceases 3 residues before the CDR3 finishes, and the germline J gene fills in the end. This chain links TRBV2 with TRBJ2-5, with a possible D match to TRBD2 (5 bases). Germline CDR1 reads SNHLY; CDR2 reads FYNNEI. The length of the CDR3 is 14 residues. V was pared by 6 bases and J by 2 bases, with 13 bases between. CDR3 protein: CASRRTEFQETQYF. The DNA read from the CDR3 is TGTGCCAGCAGGAGGACTGAATTTCAAGAGACC.

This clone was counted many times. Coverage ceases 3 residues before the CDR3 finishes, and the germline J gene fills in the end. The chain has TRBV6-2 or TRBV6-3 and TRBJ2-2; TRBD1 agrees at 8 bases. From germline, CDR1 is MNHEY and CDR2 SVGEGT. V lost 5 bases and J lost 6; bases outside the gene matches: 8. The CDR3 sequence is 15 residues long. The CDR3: CASSGQGRSPGELFF. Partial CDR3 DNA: TGTGCCAGCAGTGGACAGGGTCGGTCACCCGGGGAG.

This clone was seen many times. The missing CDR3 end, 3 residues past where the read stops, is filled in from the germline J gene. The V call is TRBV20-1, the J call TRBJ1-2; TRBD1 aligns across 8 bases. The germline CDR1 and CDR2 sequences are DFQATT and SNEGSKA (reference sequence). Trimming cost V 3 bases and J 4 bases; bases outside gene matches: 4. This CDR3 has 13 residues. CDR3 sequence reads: CSARTGVGYGYTF. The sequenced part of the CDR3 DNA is TGCAGTGCTAGGACAGGGGTAGGCTATGGC.

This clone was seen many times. This CDR3 reads CASSSVGSGELFF. The DNA read from the CDR3 is TGTGCCAGCAGCTCTGTAGGGTCCGGGGAG. The chain recombines TRBV7-8 with TRBJ2-2; no clear D. The read stops 3 residues short of the end of the CDR3; the missing end is completed from the germline J gene. V dropped 4 bases and J dropped 6 bases, with 9 bases sitting between them. Germline V lookup: CDR1 SGHVS, CDR2 FQNEAQ. The CDR3 has 13 amino acids. The full variable domain, its missing parts supplied by reference TRBV7-8 and TRBJ2-2, is GAGVSQSPRYKVAKRGQDVALRCDPISGHVSLFWYQQALGQGPEFLTYFQNEAQLDKSGLPSDRFFAERPEGSVSTLKIQRTQQEDSAVYLCASSSVGSGELFFGEGSRLTVL.

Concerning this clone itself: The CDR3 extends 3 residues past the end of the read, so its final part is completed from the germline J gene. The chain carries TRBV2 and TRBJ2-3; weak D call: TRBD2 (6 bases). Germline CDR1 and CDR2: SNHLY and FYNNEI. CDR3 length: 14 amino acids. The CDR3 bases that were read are TGTGCCAGCAATGGCGGGGCGCTCCAAGAGACG. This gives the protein CASNGGALQET. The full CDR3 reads CASNGGALQETQYF. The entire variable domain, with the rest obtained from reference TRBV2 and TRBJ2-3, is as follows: EPEVTQTPSHQVTQMGQEVILRCVPISNHLYFYWYRQILGQKVEFLVSFYNNEISEKSEIFDDQFSVERPDGSNFTLKIRSTKLEDSAMYFCASNGGALQETQYFGPGTRLTVL.

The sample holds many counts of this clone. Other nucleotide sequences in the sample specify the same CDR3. CDR3 in amino acids: CASSELAGGQETQYF. CDR3 DNA, as far as it was read: TGTGCCAGCAGTGAACTAGCGGGGGGTCAAGAGACC. V gene TRBV6-1 combines with J gene TRBJ2-5; the match to TRBD2 covers 11 bases. With the read ending 3 residues before the CDR3 end, the germline J gene is used to fill in that end. Germline CDR1 MNHNS, CDR2 SASEGT. This CDR3 comprises 15 residues. The J segment lost 2 bases and the V segment lost 2 bases, leaving 1 base of the junction unmatched.

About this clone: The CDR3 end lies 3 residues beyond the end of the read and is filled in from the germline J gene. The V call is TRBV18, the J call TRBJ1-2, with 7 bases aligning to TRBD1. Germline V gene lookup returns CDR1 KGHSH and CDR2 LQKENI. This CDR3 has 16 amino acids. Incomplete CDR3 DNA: TGTGCCAGCTCACCAGGTGGGCCAGGGGGGATCTACGAC. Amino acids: CASSPGGPGGIYD. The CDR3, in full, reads CASSPGGPGGIYDYTF.

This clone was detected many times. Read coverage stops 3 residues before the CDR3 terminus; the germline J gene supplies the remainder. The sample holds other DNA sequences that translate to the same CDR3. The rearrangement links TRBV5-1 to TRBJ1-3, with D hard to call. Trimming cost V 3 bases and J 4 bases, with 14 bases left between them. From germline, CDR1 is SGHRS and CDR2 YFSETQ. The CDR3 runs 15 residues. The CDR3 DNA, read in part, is TGCGCCAGCAGCTCCGACACTAGAGGGGGAAACACC. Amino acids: CASSSDTRGGNT. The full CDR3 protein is CASSSDTRGGNTIYF.

CDR3 DNA (partial): TGTGCCTGGATCGAGCACAGCTCCTACAATGAC. Translating it yields CAWIEHSSYND. The CDR3 in its entirety is CAWIEHSSYNDYTF. The gene calls are TRBV30 and TRBJ1-2; D remains unclear. Sequencing ends 3 residues short of the CDR3 end; the germline J gene provides the rest. Germline CDR1 is GTSNPN and CDR2 is SVGIG (reference sequence). The CDR3 is 14 amino acids.

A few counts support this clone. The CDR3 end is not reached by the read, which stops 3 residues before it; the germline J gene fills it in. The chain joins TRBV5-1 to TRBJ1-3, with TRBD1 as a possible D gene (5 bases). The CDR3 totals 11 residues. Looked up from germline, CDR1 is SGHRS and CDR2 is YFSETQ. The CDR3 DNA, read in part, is TGCGCCAGCAGCTTGGGGGGCGCT. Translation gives CASSLGGA. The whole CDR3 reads CASSLGGAIYF. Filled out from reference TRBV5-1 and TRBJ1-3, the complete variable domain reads KAGVTQTPRYLIKTRGQQVTLSCSPISGHRSVSWYQQTPGQGLQFLFEYFSETQRNKGNFPGRFSGRQFSNSRSEMNVSTLELGDSALYLCASSLGGAIYFGEGSWLTVV.

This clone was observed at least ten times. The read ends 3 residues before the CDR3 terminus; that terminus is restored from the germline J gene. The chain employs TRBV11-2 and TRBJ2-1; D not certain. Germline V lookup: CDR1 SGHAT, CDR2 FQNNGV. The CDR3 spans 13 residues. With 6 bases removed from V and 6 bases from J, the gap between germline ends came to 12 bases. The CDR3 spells CASSQAGTNEQFF. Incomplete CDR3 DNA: TGTGCCAGCAGTCAGGCCGGAACCAATGAG.

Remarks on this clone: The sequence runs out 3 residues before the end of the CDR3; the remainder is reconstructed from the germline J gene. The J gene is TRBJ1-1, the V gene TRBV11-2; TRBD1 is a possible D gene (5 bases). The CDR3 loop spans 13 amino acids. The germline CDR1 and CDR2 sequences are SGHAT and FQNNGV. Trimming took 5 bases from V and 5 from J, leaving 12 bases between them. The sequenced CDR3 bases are TGTGCCAGCAGCAGGGGTTGGGAAACTGAA. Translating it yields CASSRGWETE. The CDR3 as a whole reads CASSRGWETEAFF.

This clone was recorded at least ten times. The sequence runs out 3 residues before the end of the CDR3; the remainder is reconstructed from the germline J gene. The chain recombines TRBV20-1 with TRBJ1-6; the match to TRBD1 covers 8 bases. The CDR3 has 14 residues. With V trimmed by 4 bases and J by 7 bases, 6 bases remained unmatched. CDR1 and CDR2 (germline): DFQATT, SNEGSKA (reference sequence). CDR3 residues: CSATETGVNSPLHF. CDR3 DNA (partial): TGCAGTGCTACTGAGACAGGGGTAAATTCACCC.

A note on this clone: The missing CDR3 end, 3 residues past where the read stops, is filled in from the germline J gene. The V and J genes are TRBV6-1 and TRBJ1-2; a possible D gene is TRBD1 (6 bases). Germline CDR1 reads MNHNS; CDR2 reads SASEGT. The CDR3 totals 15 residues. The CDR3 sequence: CASSEGTQGRYDYTF. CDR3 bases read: TGTGCCAGCAGTGAGGGGACACAAGGGAGATACGAC.

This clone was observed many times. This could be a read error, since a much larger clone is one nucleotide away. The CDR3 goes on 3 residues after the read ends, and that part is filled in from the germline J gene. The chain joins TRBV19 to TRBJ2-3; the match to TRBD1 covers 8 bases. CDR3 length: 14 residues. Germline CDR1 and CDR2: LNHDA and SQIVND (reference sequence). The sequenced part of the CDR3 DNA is TGTGCCAGTAGTATCCAGGGGGCGGGCCAGCCG. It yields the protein CASSIQGAGQP. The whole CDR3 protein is CASSIQGAGQPQYF.

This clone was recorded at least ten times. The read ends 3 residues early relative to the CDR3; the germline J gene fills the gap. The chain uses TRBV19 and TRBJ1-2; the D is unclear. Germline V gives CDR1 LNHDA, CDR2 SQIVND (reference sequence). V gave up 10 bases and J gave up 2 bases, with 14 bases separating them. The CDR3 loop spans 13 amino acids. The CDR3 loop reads CATNPGRNYGYTF. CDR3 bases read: TGTGCCACCAATCCGGGTCGCAACTATGGC.

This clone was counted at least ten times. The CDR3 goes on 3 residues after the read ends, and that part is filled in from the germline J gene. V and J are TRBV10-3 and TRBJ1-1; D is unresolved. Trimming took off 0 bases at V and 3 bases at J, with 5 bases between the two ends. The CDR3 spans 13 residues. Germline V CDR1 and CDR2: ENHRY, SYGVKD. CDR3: CAISESRDTEAFF. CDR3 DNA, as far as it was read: TGTGCCATCAGTGAGTCCCGGGACACTGAA.

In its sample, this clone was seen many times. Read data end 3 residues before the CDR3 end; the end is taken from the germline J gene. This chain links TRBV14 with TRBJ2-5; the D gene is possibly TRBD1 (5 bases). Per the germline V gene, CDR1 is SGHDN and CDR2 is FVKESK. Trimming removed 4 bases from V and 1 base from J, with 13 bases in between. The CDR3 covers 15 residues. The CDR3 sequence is CASSRTQGAQETQYF. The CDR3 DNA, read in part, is TGTGCCAGCAGCCGAACGCAGGGTGCCCAAGAGACC.

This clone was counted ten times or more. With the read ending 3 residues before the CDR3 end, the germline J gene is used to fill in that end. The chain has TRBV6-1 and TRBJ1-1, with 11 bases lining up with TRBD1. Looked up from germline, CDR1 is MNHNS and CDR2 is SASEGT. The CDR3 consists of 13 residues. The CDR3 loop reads CASSGSDRGQAFF. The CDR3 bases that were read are TGTGCCAGCAGTGGATCGGACAGGGGGCAA.

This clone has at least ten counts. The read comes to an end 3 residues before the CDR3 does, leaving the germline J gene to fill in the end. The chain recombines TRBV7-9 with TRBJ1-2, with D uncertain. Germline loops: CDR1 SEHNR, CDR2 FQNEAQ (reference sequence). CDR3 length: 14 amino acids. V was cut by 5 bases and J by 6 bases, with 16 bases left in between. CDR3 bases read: TGTGCCAGCAGCCGACTCTTAAAGGTGGATGGC. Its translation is CASSRLLKVDG. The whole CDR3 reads CASSRLLKVDGYTF.

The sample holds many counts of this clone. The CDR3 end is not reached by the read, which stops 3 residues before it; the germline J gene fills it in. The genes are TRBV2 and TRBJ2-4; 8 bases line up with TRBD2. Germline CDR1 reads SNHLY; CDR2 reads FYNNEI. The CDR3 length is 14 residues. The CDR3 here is CASSSSAAGGSQYF. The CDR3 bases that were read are TGTGCCAGCAGTAGTTCAGCGGCGGGAGGTAGT.

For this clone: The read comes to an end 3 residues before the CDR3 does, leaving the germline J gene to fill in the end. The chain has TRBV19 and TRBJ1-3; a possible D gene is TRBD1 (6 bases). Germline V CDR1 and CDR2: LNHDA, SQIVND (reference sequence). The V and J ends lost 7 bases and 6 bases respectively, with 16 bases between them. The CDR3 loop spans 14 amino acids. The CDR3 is CASIPGGTLNTIYF. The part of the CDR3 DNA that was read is TGTGCCAGTATTCCGGGGGGCACCCTAAACACC.

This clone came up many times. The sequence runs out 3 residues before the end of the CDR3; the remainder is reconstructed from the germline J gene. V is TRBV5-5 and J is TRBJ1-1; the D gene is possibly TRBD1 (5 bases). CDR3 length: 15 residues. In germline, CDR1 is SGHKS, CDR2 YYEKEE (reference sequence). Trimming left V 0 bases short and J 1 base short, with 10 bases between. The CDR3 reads CASSLAGGPNTEAFF. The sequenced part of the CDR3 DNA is TGTGCCAGCAGCTTGGCCGGGGGACCGAACACTGAA.

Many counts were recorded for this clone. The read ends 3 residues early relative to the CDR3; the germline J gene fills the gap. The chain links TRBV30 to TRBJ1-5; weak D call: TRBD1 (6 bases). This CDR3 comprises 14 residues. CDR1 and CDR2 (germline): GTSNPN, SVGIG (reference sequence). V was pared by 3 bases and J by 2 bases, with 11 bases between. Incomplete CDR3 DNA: TGTGCCTGGAGCGCGAAGGGGGGCAATCAGCCC. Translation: CAWSAKGGNQP. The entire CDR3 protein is CAWSAKGGNQPQHF.

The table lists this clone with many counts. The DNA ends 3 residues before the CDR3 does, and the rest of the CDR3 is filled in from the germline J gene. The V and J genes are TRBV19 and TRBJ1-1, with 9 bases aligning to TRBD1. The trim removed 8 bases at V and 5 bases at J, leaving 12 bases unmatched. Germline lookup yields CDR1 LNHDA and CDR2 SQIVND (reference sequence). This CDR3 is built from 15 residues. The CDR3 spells CASLGTDRGWTEAFF. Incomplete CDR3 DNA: TGTGCCAGTCTTGGAACGGACAGGGGATGGACTGAA.

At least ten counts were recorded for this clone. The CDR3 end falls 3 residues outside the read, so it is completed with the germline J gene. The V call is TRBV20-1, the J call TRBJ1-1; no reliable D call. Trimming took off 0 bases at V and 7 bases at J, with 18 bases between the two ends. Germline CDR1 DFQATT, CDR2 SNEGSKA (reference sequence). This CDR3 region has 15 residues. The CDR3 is CSARDYLKQEFEAFF. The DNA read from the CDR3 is TGCAGTGCTAGAGACTATCTAAAGCAAGAATTTGAA.

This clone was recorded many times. The CDR3 loop is CASSTRQGRNNSPLHF. CDR3 DNA (partial): TGTGCCAGCAGCACGCGACAGGGGAGGAATAATTCACCC. The chain joins TRBV9 to TRBJ1-6; 8 nucleotides match TRBD1. The read ends 3 residues early relative to the CDR3; the germline J gene fills the gap. V was clipped by 4 bases and J by 5 bases; unmatched bases: 8. This CDR3 comprises 16 residues. The V gene's germline CDR1 is SGDLS and CDR2 YYNGEE.

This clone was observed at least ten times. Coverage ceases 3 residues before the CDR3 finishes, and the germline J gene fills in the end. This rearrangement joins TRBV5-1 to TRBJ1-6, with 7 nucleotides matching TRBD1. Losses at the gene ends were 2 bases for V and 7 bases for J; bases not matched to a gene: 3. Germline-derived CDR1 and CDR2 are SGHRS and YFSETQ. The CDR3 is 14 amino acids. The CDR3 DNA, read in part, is TGCGCCAGCAGCTTACCGGGACAGAATTCACCC. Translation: CASSLPGQNSP. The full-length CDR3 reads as CASSLPGQNSPLHF.